A single sample is the source of the 11 T cell receptor beta chains below, sequenced in a study of blood T cells in healthy people across ages. Through a sample-barcoded 5' primer and a J-beta primer mix, a second PCR was run for roughly 6 to 11 cycles. A single record per CDR3 protein comes from TCRdb applying MiXCR to the 5' RACE reads. The table records 780,000 or so distinct CDR3 sequences, 56% of them present only once. Material for sequencing was blood. These TCRs come from a man aged 40-55 years in good health.

This rearrangement joins TRBV12-3 or TRBV12-4 to TRBJ2-3, with a weak D call TRBD2 (5 bases). This CDR3 is 15 amino acids long. V was cut by 7 bases and J by 4 bases, with 18 bases left in between. The CDR3 is CASTLGLGYPDTQYF. The CDR3, as DNA: TGTGCCAGCACACTAGGGCTTGGCTATCCAGATACGCAGTATTTT.

V gene TRBV12-3 or TRBV12-4 combines with J gene TRBJ1-6; D remains unclear. V was cut by 6 bases and J by 0 bases, with 6 bases left in between. This CDR3 has 14 residues. The CDR3: CASREGSYNSPLHF. The CDR3 DNA reads TGTGCCAGCAGGGAAGGCTCCTATAATTCACCCCTCCACTTT.

V is TRBV6-4 and J is TRBJ2-3; D gene unclear. There are 12 residues in the CDR3. V shed 8 bases and J shed 0 bases, with 6 bases lying between them. Germline CDR1 MRHNA, CDR2 SNTAGT. The CDR3 sequence is CASDGSTDTQYF. The CDR3 DNA is TGTGCCAGCGATGGGAGCACAGATACGCAGTATTTT.

This chain links TRBV18 with TRBJ2-3; D is undetermined. CDR1 is KGHSH, CDR2 LQKENI, per germline. The V gene lost 2 bases and the J gene lost 5 bases, with 11 bases spanning the gap. The CDR3 is made up of 14 amino acids. The CDR3 spells CASSPSGSRDTQYF. The CDR3 DNA reads TGTGCCAGCTCACCATCCGGATCGAGAGATACGCAGTATTTT.

This clonotype has only a few counts. V and J are TRBV7-3 and TRBJ2-3; D is uncertain. Per germline, CDR1 SGHTA and CDR2 FQGTGA. The CDR3 totals 14 residues. V lost 2 bases, J lost 4 bases, and 10 bases lay in between. CDR3 in amino acids: CASSLSTVPDTQYF. CDR3 in DNA: TGTGCCAGCAGCTTATCCACAGTCCCAGATACGCAGTATTTT. Drawing the rest from reference TRBV7-3 and TRBJ2-3, the complete variable domain is GAGVSQTPSNKVTEKGKYVELRCDPISGHTALYWYRQSLGQGPEFLIYFQGTGAADDSGLPNDRFFAVRPEGSVSTLKIQRTERGDSAVYLCASSLSTVPDTQYFGPGTRLTVL.

The rearrangement uses TRBV12-3 or TRBV12-4 and TRBJ2-6; weak D call: TRBD1 (6 bases). This CDR3 comprises 15 residues. V lost 6 bases and J lost 0, with 9 bases in between. CDR3 sequence: CASREQGSGANVLTF. The CDR3 region has the DNA TGTGCCAGCAGGGAACAGGGCTCTGGGGCCAACGTCCTGACTTTC.

V usage is TRBV28 and J usage is TRBJ2-1; D is ambiguous. Per germline, CDR1 MDHEN and CDR2 SYDVKM. The V end was cut by 10 bases, the J end by 10 bases, with 5 bases between. CDR3 size: 8 residues. DNA for the CDR3: TGTGCCAACAGCGAGCAGTTCTTC. It is translated as CANSEQFF.

This clonotype is a singleton in its sample. The chain employs TRBV6-1 and TRBJ2-1; TRBD2 matches at 7 bases. Germline CDR1 is MNHNS and CDR2 is SASEGT. This CDR3 spans 15 amino acids. The V gene end was trimmed by 2 bases and the J gene end by 5 bases; junction bases not matched to a gene: 6. The CDR3 coding sequence is TGTGCCAGCAGTGAAATTGGCGGGAGACACAATGAGCAGTTCTTC. Translation gives CASSEIGGRHNEQFF.

V usage is TRBV5-8 and J usage is TRBJ2-5; D gene unclear. With 2 bases removed from V and 1 base from J, the gap between germline ends came to 9 bases. The CDR3 consists of 14 residues. Germline V gene data show CDR1 as SGHTS and CDR2 as YDEGEE. DNA of the CDR3: TGTGCCAGCAGCTTACGGTCGAGCCAAGAGACCCAGTACTTC. Translated, it gives CASSLRSSQETQYF.

The CDR3 region is CAGLDRQETQYF. Here the CDR3 DNA reads TGTGCCGGCCTAGACAGACAAGAGACCCAGTACTTC. The chain couples TRBV2 to TRBJ2-5; possibly TRBD1 for D (5 bases). The CDR3 spans 12 residues. CDR1 and CDR2 (germline): SNHLY, FYNNEI. The germline V and J ends were trimmed by 11 bases and 2 bases, with 12 bases remaining between them.

The chain combines TRBV5-1 with TRBJ2-3, with TRBD1 matching 8 bases. This CDR3 has 20 residues. The V segment lost 0 bases and the J segment 0 bases; nucleotides outside the gene matches: 15. In germline, CDR1 is SGHRS, CDR2 YFSETQ. The CDR3 reads CASSLGSGTGLQSSTDTQYF. CDR3 in DNA: TGCGCCAGCAGCTTGGGATCCGGGACAGGCCTACAATCTAGCACAGATACGCAGTATTTT.